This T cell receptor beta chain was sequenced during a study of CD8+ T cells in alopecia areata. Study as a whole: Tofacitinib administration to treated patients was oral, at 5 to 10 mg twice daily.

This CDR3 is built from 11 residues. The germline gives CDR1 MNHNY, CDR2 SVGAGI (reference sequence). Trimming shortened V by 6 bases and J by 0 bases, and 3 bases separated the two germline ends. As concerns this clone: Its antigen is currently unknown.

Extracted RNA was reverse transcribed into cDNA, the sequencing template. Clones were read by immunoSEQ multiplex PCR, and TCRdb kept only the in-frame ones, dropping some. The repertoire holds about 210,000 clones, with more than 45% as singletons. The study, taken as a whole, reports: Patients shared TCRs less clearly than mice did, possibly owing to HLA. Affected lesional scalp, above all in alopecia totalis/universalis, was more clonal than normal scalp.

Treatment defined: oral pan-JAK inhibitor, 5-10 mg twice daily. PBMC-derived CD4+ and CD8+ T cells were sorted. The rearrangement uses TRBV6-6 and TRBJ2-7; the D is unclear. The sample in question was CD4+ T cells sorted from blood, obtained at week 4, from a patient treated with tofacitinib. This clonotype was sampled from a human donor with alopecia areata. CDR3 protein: CASRSSYEQYF. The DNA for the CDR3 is TGTGCCAGCAGGTCCTCCTACGAGCAGTACTTC.